This T cell receptor beta chain was identified during a study of blood T cell repertoires in COVID-19. This clone was detected only once. Produced via immunoSEQ multiplex PCR; TCRdb's table is partial and in-frame only. Here the sample spans about 380,000 clones, about 88% being singletons. V was pared by 6 bases and J by 1 base, with 18 bases between. The CDR3 consists of 16 residues. Germline V gene sequence: CDR1 KGHSH, CDR2 LQKENI. Individuals aged roughly 18 to 95 years were recruited from about two dozen US areas. The origin of this receptor is a woman aged 18 to 35 who had recovered from COVID-19. This chain connects TRBV18 to TRBJ1-1; the D is unclear. Specimen: PBMCs or T cells enriched from blood (not recorded which). CDR3 nucleotides: TGTGCCAGCTCTCTTTTGAGGGTAGAGTCGAACACTGAAGCTTTCTTT. This codes for CASSLLRVESNTEAFF.